This T cell receptor beta chain was identified in a study of CD8 T cells in Susac syndrome. This CDR3 is built from 14 residues. Trimming cost V 7 bases and J 0 bases, with 11 bases left between them. Germline V CDR1 and CDR2: SGDLS, YYNGEE. In the multiple sclerosis control group, patients were treatment-naive and had stable or active relapsing-remitting disease. While CD8+ and CD4+ T cells were isolated negatively, TEMRA cells were enriched by FACS. This clonotype turned up a few times. Roughly 0.45 to 1 ug RNA was reverse transcribed with random hexamers. Coverage of TCR beta CDR3 amplification by immunoSEQ multiplex PCR extended to 54 Vbeta and 13 Jbeta. TCRdb used MiXCR to reprocess the immunoSEQ multiplex PCR reads, holding one entry per CDR3 protein. The sample includes 170,000 or so distinct CDR3 sequences, 93% of them seen just once.

The rearrangement links TRBV9 to TRBJ2-1; TRBD2 is a possible D gene (6 bases). The sequence came from a human donor with multiple sclerosis. The specimen was CD4+ T cells from PBMCs. CDR3 DNA sequence: TGTGCCAGCGGAGCGGGCCACTCCTACAATGAGCAGTTCTTC. Translated, it gives CASGAGHSYNEQFF.